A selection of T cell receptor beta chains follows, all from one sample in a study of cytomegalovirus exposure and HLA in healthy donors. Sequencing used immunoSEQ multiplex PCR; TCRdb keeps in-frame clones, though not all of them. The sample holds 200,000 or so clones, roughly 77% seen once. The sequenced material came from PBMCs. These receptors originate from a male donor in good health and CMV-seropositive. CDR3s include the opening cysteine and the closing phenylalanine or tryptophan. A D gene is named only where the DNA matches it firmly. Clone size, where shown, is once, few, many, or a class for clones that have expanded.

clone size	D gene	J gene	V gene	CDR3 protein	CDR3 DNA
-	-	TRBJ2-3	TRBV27	CASSFYRSMEDTQYF	TGTGCCAGCAGTTTCTACAGGTCGATGGAGGATACGCAGTATTTT
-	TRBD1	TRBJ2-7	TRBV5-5	CASSLVPTGAYEQYF	TGTGCCAGCAGCTTGGTGCCGACAGGGGCATACGAGCAGTACTTC
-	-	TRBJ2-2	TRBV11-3	CASSLSGQNTGELFF	TGTGCCAGCAGCTTAAGCGGTCAGAACACCGGGGAGCTGTTTTTT
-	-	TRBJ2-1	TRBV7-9	CASSGGDSGNEQFF	TGTGCCAGCAGCGGAGGGGACTCTGGGAATGAGCAGTTCTTC
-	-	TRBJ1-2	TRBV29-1	CSVETDSNYGYTF	TGCAGCGTTGAAACCGACAGCAACTATGGCTACACCTTC
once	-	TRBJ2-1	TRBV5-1	CASSTKLVGYEQFF	TGCGCCAGCAGCACCAAGCTAGTCGGCTATGAGCAGTTCTTC
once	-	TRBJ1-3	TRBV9	CASSLRQEISSGNTIYF	TGTGCCAGCAGCCTCCGACAGGAAATCAGCTCTGGAAACACCATATATTTT
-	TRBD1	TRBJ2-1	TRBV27	CASSLWQGAEQFF	TGTGCCAGCAGTTTGTGGCAGGGGGCTGAGCAGTTCTTC
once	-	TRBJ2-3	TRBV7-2	CASSPRSSTDTQYF	TGTGCCAGCAGCCCGAGGAGCAGCACAGATACGCAGTATTTT
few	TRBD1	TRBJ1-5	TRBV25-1	CASSAGTGDQHF	TGTGCCAGCAGTGCCGGGACAGGGGACCAGCATTTT
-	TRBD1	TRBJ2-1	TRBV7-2	CATTRGQGNYNEQFF	TGTGCCACCACGAGGGGGCAGGGCAACTACAATGAGCAGTTCTTC
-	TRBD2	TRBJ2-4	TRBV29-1	CSVGIAGGVLAKNIQYF	TGCAGCGTTGGAATAGCGGGAGGAGTACTAGCCAAAAACATTCAGTACTTC
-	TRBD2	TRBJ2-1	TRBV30	CAWRGGSGRASYNEQFF	TGTGCCTGGAGGGGTGGTAGCGGGAGGGCTTCCTACAATGAGCAGTTCTTC
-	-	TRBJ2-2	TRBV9	CASSVFSGNTGELFF	TGTGCCAGCAGCGTGTTTAGCGGTAACACCGGGGAGCTGTTTTTT
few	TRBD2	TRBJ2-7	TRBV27	CASGLLAGGGEQYF	TGTGCCAGCGGACTTTTAGCGGGAGGGGGGGAGCAGTACTTC
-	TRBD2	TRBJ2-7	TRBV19	CASSPRTSGRHEQYF	TGTGCCAGTAGTCCCCGGACTAGCGGGAGGCACGAGCAGTACTTC
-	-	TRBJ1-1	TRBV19	CASSARRGTTEAFF	TGTGCCAGTAGCGCCCGGCGGGGTACGACTGAAGCTTTCTTT
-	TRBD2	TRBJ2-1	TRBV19	CASSIRAGVSYNEQFF	TGTGCCAGTAGTATCCGAGCGGGAGTCTCCTACAATGAGCAGTTCTTC
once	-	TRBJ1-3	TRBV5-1	CASSFQTAGNTIYF	TGCGCCAGCAGCTTTCAGACAGCTGGAAACACCATATATTTT
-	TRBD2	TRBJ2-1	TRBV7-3	CASSSNSGLAGDEQFF	TGTGCCAGCAGCTCCAACTCCGGACTAGCGGGGGATGAGCAGTTCTTC
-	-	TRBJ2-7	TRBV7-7	CASSLEGGSEQYF	TGTGCCAGCAGCTTAGAGGGGGGGAGCGAGCAGTACTTC
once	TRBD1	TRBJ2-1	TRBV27	CASSLVGGTYNEQFF	TGTGCCAGCAGTTTGGTAGGGGGCACCTACAATGAGCAGTTCTTC
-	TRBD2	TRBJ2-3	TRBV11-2	CASSSSGSTTDTQYF	TGTGCCAGCAGCTCAAGCGGGAGTACGACAGATACGCAGTATTTT
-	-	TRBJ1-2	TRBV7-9	CASSPPDRTKWNYGYTF	TGTGCCAGCAGCCCCCCAGACAGGACAAAGTGGAACTATGGCTACACCTTC
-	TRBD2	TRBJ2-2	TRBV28	CASSFGGYRELFF	TGTGCCAGCAGTTTCGGGGGGTACAGGGAGCTGTTTTTT
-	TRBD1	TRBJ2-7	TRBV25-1	CATGTGITYEQYF	TGTGCCACCGGGACAGGCATAACCTACGAGCAGTACTTC
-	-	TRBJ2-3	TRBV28	CASSPPRGGGDTDTDTQYF	TGTGCCAGCAGTCCCCCTAGGGGGGGAGGGGATACAGACACAGATACGCAGTATTTT
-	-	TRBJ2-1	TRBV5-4	CASSLAGIGQHNEQFF	TGTGCCAGCAGCTTGGCCGGGATCGGGCAACACAATGAGCAGTTCTTC
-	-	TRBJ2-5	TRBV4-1	CASSQDISRETQYF	TGCGCCAGCAGCCAAGATATTAGCAGAGAGACCCAGTACTTC
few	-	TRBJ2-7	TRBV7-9	CASSSPGGDEQYF	TGTGCCAGCAGCTCCCCGGGGGGCGACGAGCAGTACTTC
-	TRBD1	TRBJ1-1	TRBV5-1	CASSLLSDRATEAFF	TGCGCCAGCAGCTTACTGAGCGACAGGGCCACTGAAGCTTTCTTT
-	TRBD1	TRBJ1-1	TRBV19	CASSVLTGGTEAFF	TGTGCCAGTAGCGTCCTGACAGGGGGGACTGAAGCTTTCTTT
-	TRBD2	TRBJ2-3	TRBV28	CASSRSGSGTDTQYF	TGTGCCAGCAGCCGGAGCGGGAGTGGGACAGATACGCAGTATTTT
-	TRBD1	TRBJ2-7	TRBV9	CASSAPGTAYEQYF	TGTGCCAGCAGCGCCCCAGGGACAGCCTACGAGCAGTACTTC
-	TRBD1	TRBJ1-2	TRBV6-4	CASSDSGTANDIYGYTF	TGTGCCAGCAGTGACTCTGGGACAGCCAACGACATCTATGGCTACACCTTC
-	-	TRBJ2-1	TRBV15	CATSRDQSSSYNEQFF	TGTGCCACCAGCAGAGATCAAAGTAGCTCCTACAATGAGCAGTTCTTC
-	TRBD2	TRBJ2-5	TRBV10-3	CAIRGGETQYF	TGTGCCATCCGGGGGGGAGAGACCCAGTACTTC
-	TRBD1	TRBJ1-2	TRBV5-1	CASSSDRLNYGYTF	TGCGCCAGCAGCTCGGACAGGTTAAACTATGGCTACACCTTC
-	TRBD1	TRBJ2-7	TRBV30	CAWSTGTGTYEQYF	TGTGCCTGGAGTACGGGGACAGGGACCTACGAGCAGTACTTC
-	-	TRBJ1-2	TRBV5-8	CASSLRTSGLYGYTF	TGTGCCAGCAGCTTGAGGACATCCGGGCTCTATGGCTACACCTTC
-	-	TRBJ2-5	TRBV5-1	CASSGGQRETQYF	TGCGCCAGCAGCGGGGGACAAAGAGAGACCCAGTACTTC
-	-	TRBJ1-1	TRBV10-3	CAISDGRGTEAFF	TGTGCCATCAGTGATGGGAGAGGAACTGAAGCTTTCTTT
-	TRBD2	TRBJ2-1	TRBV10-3	CAIMGTSGGTYNEQFF	TGTGCCATCATGGGGACTAGCGGGGGGACCTACAATGAGCAGTTCTTC
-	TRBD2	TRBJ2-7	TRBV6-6	CASTPSGGYEQYF	TGTGCCAGCACTCCTAGCGGGGGCTACGAGCAGTACTTC
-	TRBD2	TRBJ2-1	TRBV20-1	CRLAGGNEQFF	TGCAGACTAGCGGGGGGTAATGAGCAGTTCTTC
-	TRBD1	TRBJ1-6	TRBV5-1	CASSWGTGRLGVGRNSPLHF	TGCGCCAGCAGCTGGGGGACAGGGCGGTTGGGGGTTGGGAGGAATTCACCCCTCCACTTT
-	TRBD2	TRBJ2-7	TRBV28	CASSSAGGGYEQYF	TGTGCCAGCAGTTCAGCGGGGGGAGGCTACGAGCAGTACTTC
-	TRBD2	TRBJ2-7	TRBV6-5	CASSSPRGGSYEQYF	TGTGCCAGCAGTTCACCCCGGGGGGGCTCCTACGAGCAGTACTTC
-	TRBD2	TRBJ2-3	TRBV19	CASSIVLAGGGDTQYF	TGTGCCAGTAGTATAGTACTAGCGGGCGGGGGAGATACGCAGTATTTT
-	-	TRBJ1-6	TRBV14	CASSQEATTSPLHF	TGTGCCAGCAGCCAAGAGGCCACCACCTCACCCCTCCACTTT
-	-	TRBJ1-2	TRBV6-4	CASRPREGRHYGYTF	TGTGCCAGCAGGCCCCGGGAGGGACGGCACTATGGCTACACCTTC
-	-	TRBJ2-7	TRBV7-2	CASSASSYEPHF	TGTGCCAGCAGCGCTAGCTCCTACGAGCCACACTTC
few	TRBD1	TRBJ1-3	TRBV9	CASSVPRGGGSGNTIYF	TGTGCCAGCAGCGTACCTAGAGGAGGGGGCTCCGGAAACACCATATATTTT
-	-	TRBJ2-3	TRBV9	CASSSRDSTDTQYF	TGTGCCAGCAGCTCCAGGGACTCCACAGATACGCAGTATTTT
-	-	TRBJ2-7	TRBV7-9	CASSFRGASSYEQYF	TGTGCCAGCAGTTTCCGCGGGGCAAGCTCCTACGAGCAGTACTTC
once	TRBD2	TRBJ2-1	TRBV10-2	CAGSSGRGNEQFF	TGCGCCGGGTCTAGCGGGAGGGGTAATGAGCAGTTCTTC
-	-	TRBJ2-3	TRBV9	CASSGTAKDTQYF	TGTGCCAGCAGCGGGACAGCGAAAGATACGCAGTATTTT